This T cell receptor beta chain was recorded in a study of response to subunit inactivated influenza vaccine. This clonotype was counted a few times. Antigen unknown. TCRdb reprocessed the RT-PCR reads with MiXCR, giving one entry per CDR3 protein. The profile covers about 240,000 distinct CDR3 sequences, with 9% to 15% appearing a single time and 7.5% to 10% taken by the ten largest. Study results and limitations: There was a suggestion from the authors that each seasonal influenza vaccination recruits few new T cells.

Germline CDR1 and CDR2: SGHAT and FQNNGV. The junction had 3 bases not matched to a gene; V was cut back by 5 bases and J by 0 bases. The CDR3 consists of 14 residues. The chain has TRBV11-2 and TRBJ2-7, with TRBD1 matching 8 bases. The input for sequencing was non-naive T cells sorted from PBMCs, taken roughly 15 days before vaccination. The TCR originated in a man in his fifties who received an inactivated influenza vaccine. The CDR3 nucleotides read TGTGCCAGCAGCGCGGACAGGGTCTCCTACGAGCAGTACTTC. Protein product: CASSADRVSYEQYF.